This TCR beta chain was sequenced for a study of T-cell reconstitution after alpha-beta-depleted transplantation in children (dated by TCRdb to the mid-2010s). At the level of the whole study: T-cell immune reconstitution after TCRalphabeta/CD19-depleted allogeneic hematopoietic cell transplantation in children was quantitatively tracked in the study by means of TCR repertoire profiling.

What the authors observed across the whole study: In some patients, the high TCRbeta diversity seen at day 60 was put down to recipient T cells and intrathymic progenitors that had survived conditioning. Over subsequent months, a decline in hyperexpanded clone frequencies was noted, and after one year, T-cell counts and TCRbeta diversity were mostly ascribed to newly produced T cells. About two months after transplant, the apparently early recovery of alphabetaT-cell counts reportedly depended on just several hundred clones that had expanded rapidly and came from non-depleted graft cells.

What the treatment or condition label conveys for this sample: allogeneic hematopoietic cell transplantation with graft depleted of TCRalphabeta T cells and CD19 B cells. The transplant recipients were children given TCRalphabeta/CD19-depleted allogeneic hematopoietic cell grafts. As to this clonotype: Its target antigen remains unknown. The record has no base qualities; no much larger clone is one base away.

The germline V gene gives CDR1 as SGHRS and CDR2 as YFSETQ. V is clipped by 5 bases and J by 0 bases, and the sequence between their germline boundaries is 14 bases long. The CDR3 has 16 amino acids, counting the end cysteine and phenylalanine. The kept DNA is CDR3 alone, 48 bases in frame from the first base. The method behind the library was PCR. This sample was sequenced with an Illumina HiSeq 2500. Molecular barcoding was employed in the preparation of TCR libraries, with unique molecular identifiers being used to normalize TCRbeta repertoire quantification. In-frame beta chains were kept once TCRdb had trimmed the public reads at Q25 with fastp and called clones with MiXCR. Each entry is one CDR3 protein sequence, shown with its most common DNA and genes. The sample data list more than 120,000 distinct CDR3 sequences, and about 8.8% of these were observed just once. The ten largest clonotypes hold about a sixth of the sample.

Sequences were derived from PBMCs, mostly from graft donor cells, sampled 180 days after TCRalphabeta/CD19-depleted stem cell transplant. This chain joins TRBV5-1 to TRBJ2-2, with TRBD1 tentatively as D gene (6 bases match). This sequence was found in a female patient aged 2-9 years who had a stem cell transplant for congenital amegakaryocytic thrombocytopenia, so the T cells may come from the graft donor. The DNA is as follows: TGCGCCAGCAGACCCCGGGACATAGCGAACACCGGGGAGCTGTTTTTT. Translated, it reads CASRPRDIANTGELFF.